This T cell receptor (beta chain) was sequenced during a study of post-analysis software for immune sequencing data. Study results and limitations: Controls showed lower frequencies than patients for five TRBV segments, and TRBV5-6, TRBV5-1 and TRBV20-1 were among these.

Unique molecular identifiers tagged the TCR beta cDNA libraries. One entry per CDR3 protein, called by TCRdb with MiXCR from the PCR reads. The sample shows hundreds of thousands of distinct CDR3 sequences, roughly 46% of them seen only once. V lost 1 base and J lost 5, with 13 bases in between. Germline lookup yields CDR1 SGHRS and CDR2 YFSETQ. The CDR3 totals 15 residues. This clonotype was seen only a few times. Its antigen is not identified. Sequencing was done on a sample of blood. This clonotype was obtained from a girl aged 5-17 years with multiple sclerosis. This chain uses TRBV5-1 with TRBJ2-1, with no clear D. CDR3 loop: CASSLRPAGDNEQFF. In DNA, the CDR3 is TGCGCCAGCAGCTTGCGCCCTGCTGGGGACAATGAGCAGTTCTTC.